The clone carrying this T cell receptor (beta chain) was seen a single time. Its antigen is currently unknown. The entry originates in a study of long-term antiretroviral therapy in people with HIV. Points from the study as a whole: Clonal populations expanded prior to ART predominated within the repertoire at all time points. ART-treated samples gained diversity yet remained below transplant donor controls.

Survey level was the resolution at which the v3.0 immunoSEQ assay ran. The method was immunoSEQ multiplex PCR; TCRdb's version includes in-frame clones alone and lacks a portion of them. The sample includes 34,000 or so clones, roughly 85% seen only once; the top ten take 4.4%. United States facilities provided treatment to all participants with HIV. The source of this sequence is a man aged 18 to 35 with HIV. The sequencing used unsorted PBMCs, collected roughly 3.5 years after starting antiretroviral therapy.

The CDR3 bases are TGTGCCAGCAGCCCGACAGATAATCCCCTTAGCAATCAGCCCCAGCATTTT. It is translated as CASSPTDNPLSNQPQHF. J is TRBJ1-5 and V is TRBV28, with a weak D call TRBD1 (5 bases). The CDR3 is 17 residues long. The V gene lost 6 bases and the J gene lost 0 bases, with 18 bases spanning the gap. Germline V lookup: CDR1 MDHEN, CDR2 SYDVKM.